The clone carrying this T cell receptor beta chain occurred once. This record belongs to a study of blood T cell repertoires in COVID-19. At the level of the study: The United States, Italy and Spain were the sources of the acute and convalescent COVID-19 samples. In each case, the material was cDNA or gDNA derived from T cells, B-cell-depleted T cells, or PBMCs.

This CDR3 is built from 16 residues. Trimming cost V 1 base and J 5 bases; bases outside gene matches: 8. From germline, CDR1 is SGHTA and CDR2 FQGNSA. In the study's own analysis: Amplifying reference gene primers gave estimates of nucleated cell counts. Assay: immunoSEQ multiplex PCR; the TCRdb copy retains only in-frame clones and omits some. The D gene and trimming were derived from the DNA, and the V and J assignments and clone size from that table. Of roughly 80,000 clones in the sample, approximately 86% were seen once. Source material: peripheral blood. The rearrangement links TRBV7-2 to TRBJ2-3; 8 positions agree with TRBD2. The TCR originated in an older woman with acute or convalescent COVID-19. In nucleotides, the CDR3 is TGTGCCAGCAGCTTAGGGGGCGGGGGGCGCGTAGATACGCAGTATTTT. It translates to CASSLGGGGRVDTQYF.